This T cell receptor (beta chain) was recorded in a study of beta chain features in type 1 diabetes. Study findings and constraints: In every one of the four CD4+ subsets, TCRB CDR3s were moderately but significantly shorter in Type 1 diabetes patients. Insertions at VDJ junctions were less frequent in type 1 diabetes patients. These patients also deleted more nucleotides at the same junctions.

Of note for this clone: Antigen unknown.

The CDR3 loop spans 14 amino acids. Trimming stripped 4 bases from V and 5 bases from J, with 11 bases between. Germline lookup yields CDR1 SGHVS and CDR2 FNYEAQ. Every isolated RNA sample was fully reverse transcribed, so sequencing captured expressed TCRB transcripts. Average reads for naive, central memory and regulatory T cell samples were about 3.57 million. Some clones are missing from TCRdb's copy, which holds only in-frame ones; the method was immunoSEQ multiplex PCR. The top ten clones hold approximately 0.043% of a sample with hundreds of thousands of clones, around an eighth of them seen once.

This clonotype originated in a man aged 18 to 30 with type 1 diabetes. Sequences were obtained from naive CD4+ T cells from blood. The chain recombines TRBV7-6 with TRBJ1-4; TRBD1 is a possible D gene (5 bases). In nucleotides, the CDR3 is TGTGCCAGCAGCTCACGACAGCCAAATGAAAAACTGTTTTTT. It specifies CASSSRQPNEKLFF.